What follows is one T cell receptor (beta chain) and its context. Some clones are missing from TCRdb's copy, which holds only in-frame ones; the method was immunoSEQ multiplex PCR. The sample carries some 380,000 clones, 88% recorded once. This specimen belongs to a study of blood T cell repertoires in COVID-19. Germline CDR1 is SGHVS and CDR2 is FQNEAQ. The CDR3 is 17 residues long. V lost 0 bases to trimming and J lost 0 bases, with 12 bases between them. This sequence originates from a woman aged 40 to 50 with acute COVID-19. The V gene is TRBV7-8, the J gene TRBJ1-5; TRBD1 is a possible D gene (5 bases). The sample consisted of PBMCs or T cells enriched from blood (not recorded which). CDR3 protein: CASSLATPGLSNQPQHF. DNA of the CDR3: TGTGCCAGCAGCTTAGCCACCCCGGGACTTAGCAATCAGCCCCAGCATTTT.